These T cell receptor beta chains were read from a single sample in a study of OX40 agonist ivuxolimab in advanced cancers. Generated by immunoSEQ multiplex PCR, the TCRdb table keeps only in-frame clones and is missing some. This sample has 70,000 or so clones, with around 87% found just once. The sequences come from CD4+ or CD8+ T cells sorted from blood, collected in a trial of the OX40 agonist ivuxolimab. Receptors originate from an adult with an advanced solid tumor such as melanoma, head and neck, liver or kidney cancer. Each CDR3 is given with its conserved first and last residue. A D gene is named only where the DNA matches it firmly. Size is stated for part of the rows, as once, few or many counts, or as a class when the clone is expanded.

d_call: NA; clone_size: few; v_call: TRBV30; j_call: TRBJ1-5; cdr3_aa: CAWSTGLGNQPQHF; cdr3_nt: TGTGCCTGGTCCACAGGGCTCGGCAATCAGCCCCAGCATTTT
d_call: TRBD1; clone_size: NA; v_call: TRBV11-3; j_call: TRBJ2-3; cdr3_aa: CASRDRASTDTQYF; cdr3_nt: TGTGCCAGCAGGGACAGGGCTAGCACAGATACGCAGTATTTT
d_call: TRBD1; clone_size: NA; v_call: TRBV28; j_call: TRBJ1-4; cdr3_aa: CASRKVGQGNEKLFF; cdr3_nt: TGTGCCAGCAGAAAAGTGGGACAGGGTAACGAAAAACTGTTTTTT
d_call: NA; clone_size: NA; v_call: TRBV11-2; j_call: TRBJ2-2; cdr3_aa: CASSLQGGTGELFF; cdr3_nt: TGTGCCAGCAGCTTACAGGGGGGCACCGGGGAGCTGTTTTTT
d_call: NA; clone_size: NA; v_call: TRBV19; j_call: TRBJ2-7; cdr3_aa: CASSIDVLGGPTYEQYF; cdr3_nt: TGTGCCAGTAGTATAGACGTACTTGGGGGACCAACCTACGAGCAGTACTTC
d_call: NA; clone_size: once; v_call: TRBV27; j_call: TRBJ1-6; cdr3_aa: CASRNSPLHF; cdr3_nt: TGTGCCAGCAGGAATTCACCCCTCCACTTT
d_call: NA; clone_size: NA; v_call: TRBV11-2; j_call: TRBJ2-7; cdr3_aa: CASSPRYEQYF; cdr3_nt: TGTGCCAGCAGCCCAAGGTACGAGCAGTACTTC
d_call: NA; clone_size: NA; v_call: TRBV2; j_call: TRBJ2-1; cdr3_aa: CASTIDLEQFF; cdr3_nt: TGTGCCAGCACCATCGACTTGGAGCAGTTCTTC
d_call: NA; clone_size: NA; v_call: TRBV12-2; j_call: TRBJ2-7; cdr3_aa: CASRFGGSRSREQYF; cdr3_nt: TGTGCAAGTCGCTTCGGCGGGAGCCGGAGTAGGGAGCAATACTTC
d_call: NA; clone_size: NA; v_call: TRBV7-2; j_call: TRBJ2-1; cdr3_aa: CASSPSGTSYNEQFF; cdr3_nt: TGTGCCAGCAGCCCCTCCGGGACCTCCTACAATGAGCAGTTCTTC
d_call: TRBD2; clone_size: NA; v_call: TRBV18; j_call: TRBJ2-1; cdr3_aa: CASSPGSGRVSYNEQFF; cdr3_nt: TGTGCCAGCTCACCGGGGAGCGGGAGGGTGTCCTACAATGAGCAGTTCTTC
d_call: NA; clone_size: NA; v_call: TRBV21-1; j_call: TRBJ2-5; cdr3_aa: CASLLNLAGGTQETQYF; cdr3_nt: TGTGCCAGCTTATTGAACCTAGCGGGAGGCACCCAAGAGACCCAGTACTTC
d_call: NA; clone_size: once; v_call: TRBV9; j_call: TRBJ2-3; cdr3_aa: CASSVTLGGASTDTQYF; cdr3_nt: TGTGCCAGCAGCGTGACCCTTGGCGGAGCTAGCACAGATACGCAGTATTTT
d_call: NA; clone_size: NA; v_call: TRBV19; j_call: TRBJ1-5; cdr3_aa: CASKGGGVGSNQPQHF; cdr3_nt: TGTGCCAGTAAGGGGGGGGGAGTAGGAAGCAATCAGCCCCAGCATTTT
d_call: TRBD2; clone_size: NA; v_call: TRBV6-1; j_call: TRBJ2-1; cdr3_aa: CASSKLAGKDNEQFF; cdr3_nt: TGTGCCAGCAGCAAACTAGCGGGTAAAGACAATGAGCAGTTCTTC
d_call: TRBD1; clone_size: NA; v_call: TRBV18; j_call: TRBJ1-6; cdr3_aa: CASSLSTGPNSPLHF; cdr3_nt: TGTGCCAGCTCACTCTCGACAGGGCCAAATTCACCCCTCCACTTT
d_call: TRBD2; clone_size: NA; v_call: TRBV5-1; j_call: TRBJ2-3; cdr3_aa: CASSSYFLTSGGIDTQYF; cdr3_nt: TGCGCCAGCAGCTCCTACTTCCTGACTAGCGGGGGGATAGATACGCAGTATTTT
d_call: NA; clone_size: NA; v_call: TRBV6-5; j_call: TRBJ1-6; cdr3_aa: CASSYSLVEGNSPLHF; cdr3_nt: TGTGCCAGCAGTTACTCTTTAGTGGAGGGGAATTCACCCCTCCACTTT
d_call: TRBD2; clone_size: NA; v_call: TRBV2; j_call: TRBJ2-5; cdr3_aa: CASRGIAGVQETQYF; cdr3_nt: TGTGCCAGCAGGGGAATAGCGGGGGTTCAAGAGACCCAGTACTTC
d_call: TRBD2; clone_size: NA; v_call: TRBV15; j_call: TRBJ2-5; cdr3_aa: CATSRESRTSGVETQYF; cdr3_nt: TGTGCCACCAGCAGAGAATCACGGACTAGCGGGGTAGAGACCCAGTACTTC
d_call: NA; clone_size: NA; v_call: TRBV7-2; j_call: TRBJ2-2; cdr3_aa: CASSLGWPSGELFF; cdr3_nt: TGTGCCAGCAGCTTAGGATGGCCATCCGGGGAGCTGTTTTTT
d_call: NA; clone_size: few; v_call: TRBV19; j_call: TRBJ2-5; cdr3_aa: CASSIGNSQETQYF; cdr3_nt: TGTGCCAGTAGTATAGGTAACAGCCAAGAGACCCAGTACTTC
d_call: NA; clone_size: NA; v_call: TRBV4-1; j_call: TRBJ2-7; cdr3_aa: CASSQAEQGYEQYF; cdr3_nt: TGCGCCAGCAGCCAAGCGGAGCAGGGGTACGAGCAGTACTTC
d_call: TRBD2; clone_size: NA; v_call: TRBV7-3; j_call: TRBJ2-1; cdr3_aa: CASSVSGRVSYNEQFF; cdr3_nt: TGTGCCAGCAGCGTTAGCGGGAGGGTCTCCTACAATGAGCAGTTCTTC
d_call: NA; clone_size: NA; v_call: TRBV18; j_call: TRBJ1-3; cdr3_aa: CASSPPGRGSGNTIYF; cdr3_nt: TGTGCCAGCTCACCTCCCGGACGGGGCTCTGGAAACACCATATATTTT
d_call: NA; clone_size: NA; v_call: TRBV7-8; j_call: TRBJ2-3; cdr3_aa: CASSTQETGTQYF; cdr3_nt: TGTGCCAGCAGCACCCAGGAAACGGGAACGCAGTATTTT
d_call: NA; clone_size: NA; v_call: TRBV7-9; j_call: TRBJ2-2; cdr3_aa: CASSPGLNTGELFF; cdr3_nt: TGTGCCAGCAGCCCGGGACTCAACACCGGGGAGCTGTTTTTT
d_call: TRBD1; clone_size: NA; v_call: TRBV30; j_call: TRBJ2-3; cdr3_aa: CAWSDRGTDTQYF; cdr3_nt: TGTGCCTGGAGTGACAGGGGGACAGATACGCAGTATTTT
d_call: TRBD1; clone_size: NA; v_call: TRBV29-1; j_call: TRBJ2-7; cdr3_aa: CSARQGGYEQYF; cdr3_nt: TGCAGCGCAAGACAGGGGGGCTACGAGCAGTACTTC
d_call: NA; clone_size: few; v_call: TRBV7-9; j_call: TRBJ1-2; cdr3_aa: CASSLAGAGYTF; cdr3_nt: TGTGCCAGCAGCTTAGCAGGGGCTGGCTACACCTTC
d_call: NA; clone_size: NA; v_call: TRBV2; j_call: TRBJ2-5; cdr3_aa: CASSQYGSRGTQYF; cdr3_nt: TGTGCCAGCAGCCAATATGGGAGCCGAGGGACCCAGTACTTC
d_call: NA; clone_size: NA; v_call: TRBV29-1; j_call: TRBJ1-4; cdr3_aa: CSVETGPPNEKLFF; cdr3_nt: TGCAGCGTTGAAACGGGACCGCCTAATGAAAAACTGTTTTTT
d_call: NA; clone_size: NA; v_call: TRBV30; j_call: TRBJ1-6; cdr3_aa: CAWSVLNRKTPLHF; cdr3_nt: TGTGCCTGGAGTGTACTTAACCGGAAGACACCCCTCCACTTT
d_call: NA; clone_size: once; v_call: TRBV29-1; j_call: TRBJ2-5; cdr3_aa: CSVGLTGERQETQYF; cdr3_nt: TGCAGCGTTGGTTTGACGGGAGAACGGCAAGAGACCCAGTACTTC
d_call: NA; clone_size: NA; v_call: TRBV19; j_call: TRBJ1-5; cdr3_aa: CASSSDRRINQPQHF; cdr3_nt: TGTGCCAGTAGTTCAGACCGACGGATCAATCAGCCCCAGCATTTT
d_call: NA; clone_size: NA; v_call: TRBV18; j_call: TRBJ2-3; cdr3_aa: CASSRPPGTDTQYF; cdr3_nt: TGTGCCAGCTCCCGACCCCCAGGGACAGATACGCAGTATTTT
d_call: NA; clone_size: NA; v_call: TRBV5-4; j_call: TRBJ1-1; cdr3_aa: CASSLVERGTEAFF; cdr3_nt: TGTGCCAGCAGCTTGGTGGAAAGGGGCACTGAAGCTTTCTTT
d_call: NA; clone_size: NA; v_call: TRBV18; j_call: TRBJ2-7; cdr3_aa: CASSPGGRWSDEQYF; cdr3_nt: TGTGCCAGCTCACCAGGCGGCAGGTGGTCAGACGAGCAGTACTTC
d_call: TRBD2; clone_size: NA; v_call: TRBV30; j_call: TRBJ2-7; cdr3_aa: CAWSEAWTSYEQYF; cdr3_nt: TGCGCCTGGAGTGAGGCGTGGACTAGCTACGAGCAGTACTTC
d_call: TRBD2; clone_size: NA; v_call: TRBV7-2; j_call: TRBJ2-1; cdr3_aa: CASSFGGREGQFF; cdr3_nt: TGTGCCAGCAGCTTCGGTGGCAGGGAGGGGCAGTTCTTC
d_call: NA; clone_size: NA; v_call: TRBV28; j_call: TRBJ1-2; cdr3_aa: CASSLSGPHDYTF; cdr3_nt: TGTGCCAGCAGTCTCTCCGGGCCGCATGACTACACCTTC
d_call: TRBD1; clone_size: NA; v_call: TRBV19; j_call: TRBJ2-7; cdr3_aa: CASSRDRRYEQYF; cdr3_nt: TGTGCCAGTAGTCGGGACAGGCGATACGAGCAGTACTTC
d_call: TRBD1; clone_size: NA; v_call: TRBV5-1; j_call: TRBJ1-1; cdr3_aa: CASSLVGQGSTEAFF; cdr3_nt: TGCGCCAGCAGCTTGGTGGGACAGGGTTCCACTGAAGCTTTCTTT
d_call: TRBD1; clone_size: once; v_call: TRBV19; j_call: TRBJ2-1; cdr3_aa: CASRPGQSSYNEQFF; cdr3_nt: TGTGCCAGTAGACCGGGACAGAGCTCCTACAATGAGCAGTTCTTC
d_call: NA; clone_size: few; v_call: TRBV10-3; j_call: TRBJ2-7; cdr3_aa: CAIRGAGEPYEQYF; cdr3_nt: TGTGCCATCAGGGGGGCGGGAGAGCCCTACGAGCAGTACTTC
d_call: NA; clone_size: NA; v_call: TRBV28; j_call: TRBJ2-7; cdr3_aa: CASRPGQSYEQYF; cdr3_nt: TGTGCCAGCAGACCTGGACAGTCCTACGAGCAGTACTTC
d_call: TRBD2; clone_size: NA; v_call: TRBV27; j_call: TRBJ2-1; cdr3_aa: CASSPQRESYNEQFF; cdr3_nt: TGTGCCAGCAGTCCCCAGCGGGAATCGTACAATGAGCAGTTCTTC
d_call: TRBD1; clone_size: NA; v_call: TRBV11-3; j_call: TRBJ2-1; cdr3_aa: CASSSGQNNEQFF; cdr3_nt: TGTGCCAGCAGCTCGGGACAGAACAATGAGCAGTTCTTC
d_call: NA; clone_size: NA; v_call: TRBV7-9; j_call: TRBJ1-2; cdr3_aa: CASSFGQNYGYTF; cdr3_nt: TGTGCCAGCAGCTTCGGACAAAACTATGGCTACACCTTC
d_call: NA; clone_size: once; v_call: TRBV30; j_call: TRBJ2-5; cdr3_aa: CAWSPLWGAETQYF; cdr3_nt: TGTGCCTGGAGTCCCCTGTGGGGGGCAGAGACCCAGTACTTC